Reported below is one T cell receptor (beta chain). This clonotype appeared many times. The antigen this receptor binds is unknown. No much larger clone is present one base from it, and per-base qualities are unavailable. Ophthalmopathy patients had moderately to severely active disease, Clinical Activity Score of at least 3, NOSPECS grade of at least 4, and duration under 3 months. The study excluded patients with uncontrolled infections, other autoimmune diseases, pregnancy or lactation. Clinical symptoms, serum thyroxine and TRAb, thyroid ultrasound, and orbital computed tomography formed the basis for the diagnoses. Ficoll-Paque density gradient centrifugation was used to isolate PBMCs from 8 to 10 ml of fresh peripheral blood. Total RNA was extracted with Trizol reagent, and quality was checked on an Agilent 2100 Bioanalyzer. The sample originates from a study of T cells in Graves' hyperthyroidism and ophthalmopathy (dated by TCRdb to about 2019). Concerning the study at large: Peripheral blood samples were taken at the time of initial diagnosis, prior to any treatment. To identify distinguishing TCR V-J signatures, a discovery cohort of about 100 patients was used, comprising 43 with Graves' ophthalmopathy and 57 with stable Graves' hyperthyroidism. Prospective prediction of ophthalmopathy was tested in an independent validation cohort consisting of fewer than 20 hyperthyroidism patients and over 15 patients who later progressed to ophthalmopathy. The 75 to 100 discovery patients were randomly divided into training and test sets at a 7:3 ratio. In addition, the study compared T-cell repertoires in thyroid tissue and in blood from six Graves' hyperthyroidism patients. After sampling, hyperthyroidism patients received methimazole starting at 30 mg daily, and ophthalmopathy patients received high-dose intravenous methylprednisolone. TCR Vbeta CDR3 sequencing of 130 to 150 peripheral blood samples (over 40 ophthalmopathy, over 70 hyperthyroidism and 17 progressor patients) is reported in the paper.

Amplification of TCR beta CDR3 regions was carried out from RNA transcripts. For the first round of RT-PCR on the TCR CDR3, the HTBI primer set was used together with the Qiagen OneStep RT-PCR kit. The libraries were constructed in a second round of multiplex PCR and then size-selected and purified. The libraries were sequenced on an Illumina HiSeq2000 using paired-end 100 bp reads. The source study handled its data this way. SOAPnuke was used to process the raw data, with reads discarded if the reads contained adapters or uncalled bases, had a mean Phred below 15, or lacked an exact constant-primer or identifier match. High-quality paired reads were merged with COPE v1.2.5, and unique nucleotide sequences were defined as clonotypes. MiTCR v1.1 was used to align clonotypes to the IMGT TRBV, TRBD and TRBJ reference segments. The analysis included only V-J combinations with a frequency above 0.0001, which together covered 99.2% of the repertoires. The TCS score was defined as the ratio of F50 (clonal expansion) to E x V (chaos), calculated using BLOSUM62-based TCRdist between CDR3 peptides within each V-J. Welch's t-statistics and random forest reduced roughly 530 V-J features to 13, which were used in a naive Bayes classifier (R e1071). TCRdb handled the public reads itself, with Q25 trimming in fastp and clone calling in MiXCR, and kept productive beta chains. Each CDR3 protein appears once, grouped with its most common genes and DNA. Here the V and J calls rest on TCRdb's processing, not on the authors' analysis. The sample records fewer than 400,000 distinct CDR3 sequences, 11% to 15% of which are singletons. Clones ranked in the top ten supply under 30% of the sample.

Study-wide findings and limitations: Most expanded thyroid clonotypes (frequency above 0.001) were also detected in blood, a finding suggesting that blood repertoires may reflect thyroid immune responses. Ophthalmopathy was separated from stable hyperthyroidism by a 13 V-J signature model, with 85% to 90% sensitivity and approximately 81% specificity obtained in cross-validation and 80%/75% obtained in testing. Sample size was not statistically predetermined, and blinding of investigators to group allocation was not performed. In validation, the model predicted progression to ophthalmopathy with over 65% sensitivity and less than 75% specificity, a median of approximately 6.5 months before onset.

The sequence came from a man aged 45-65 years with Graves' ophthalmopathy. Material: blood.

For the CDR3, the sequence is CASSFAGTYEQYF. The nucleotides read TGTGCCAGCAGTTTCGCCGGAACCTACGAGCAGTACTTC. The rearrangement combines TRBV28 with TRBJ2-7; no D gene is confidently identified. Cut back by 3 bases and 2 bases, the V and J ends lie 8 bases apart. The CDR3 contains 13 residues, cysteine and phenylalanine counted. Only CDR3 DNA is held: 39 bases, read in frame from base 1. CDR1 and CDR2 are read off the germline V gene as MDHEN and SYDVKM.